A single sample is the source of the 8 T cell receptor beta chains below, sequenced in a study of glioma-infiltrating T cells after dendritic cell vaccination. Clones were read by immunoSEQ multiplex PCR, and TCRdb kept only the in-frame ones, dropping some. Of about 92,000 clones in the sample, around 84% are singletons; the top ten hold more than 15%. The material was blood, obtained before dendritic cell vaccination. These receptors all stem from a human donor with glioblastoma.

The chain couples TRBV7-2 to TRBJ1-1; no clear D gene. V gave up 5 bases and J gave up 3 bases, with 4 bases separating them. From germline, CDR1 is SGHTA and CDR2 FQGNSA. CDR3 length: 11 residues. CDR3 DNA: TGTGCCAGCAGCCCTTACACTGAAGCTTTCTTT. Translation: CASSPYTEAFF. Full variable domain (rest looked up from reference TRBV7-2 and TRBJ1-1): GAGVSQSPSNKVTEKGKDVELRCDPISGHTALYWYRQSLGQGLEFLIYFQGNSAPDKSGLPSDRFSAERTGGSVSTLTIQRTQQEDSAVYLCASSPYTEAFFGQGTRLTVV.

CDR3 coding DNA: TGTGCCAGCAGCGTTCCGCCGACAGGGCTTTCGAACACTGAAGCTTTCTTT. This sequence encodes CASSVPPTGLSNTEAFF. The chain employs TRBV9 and TRBJ1-1, with TRBD1 identical over 7 bases. CDR1 and CDR2 from the germline V gene are SGDLS and YYNGEE. The CDR3 extends over 17 amino acids. V dropped 2 bases and J dropped 1; count of bases not matched to a gene: 11.

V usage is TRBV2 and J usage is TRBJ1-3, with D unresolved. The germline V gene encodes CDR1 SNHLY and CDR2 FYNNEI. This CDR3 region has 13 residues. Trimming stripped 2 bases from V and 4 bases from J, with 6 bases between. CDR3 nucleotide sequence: TGTGCCAGCAGTGAATTACTCGGAAACACCATATATTTT. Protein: CASSELLGNTIYF.

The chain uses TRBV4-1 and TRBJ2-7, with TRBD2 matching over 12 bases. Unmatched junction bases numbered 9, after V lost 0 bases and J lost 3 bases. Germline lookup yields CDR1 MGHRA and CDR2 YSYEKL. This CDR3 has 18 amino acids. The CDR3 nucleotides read TGCGCCAGCAGCCAAGATCGGCTAGCGGGAGGGTTTTTCTACGAGCAGTACTTC. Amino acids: CASSQDRLAGGFFYEQYF.

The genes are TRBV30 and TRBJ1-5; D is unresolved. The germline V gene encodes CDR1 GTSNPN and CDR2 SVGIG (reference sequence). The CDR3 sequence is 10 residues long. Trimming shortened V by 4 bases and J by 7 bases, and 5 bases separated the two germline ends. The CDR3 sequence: CAWIGQPQHF. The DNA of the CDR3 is TGTGCCTGGATTGGCCAGCCCCAGCATTTT. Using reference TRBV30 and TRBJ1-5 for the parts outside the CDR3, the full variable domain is SQTIHQWPATLVQPVGSPLSLECTVEGTSNPNLYWYRQAAGRGLQLLFYSVGIGQISSEVPQNLSASRPQDRQFILSSKKLLLSDSGFYLCAWIGQPQHFGDGTRLSIL.

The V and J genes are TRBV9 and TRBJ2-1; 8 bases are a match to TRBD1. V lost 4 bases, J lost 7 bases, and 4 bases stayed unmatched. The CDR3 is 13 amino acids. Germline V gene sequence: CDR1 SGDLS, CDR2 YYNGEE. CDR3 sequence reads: CASSLRQGNEQFF. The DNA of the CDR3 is TGTGCCAGCAGCTTACGACAGGGGAATGAGCAGTTCTTC.

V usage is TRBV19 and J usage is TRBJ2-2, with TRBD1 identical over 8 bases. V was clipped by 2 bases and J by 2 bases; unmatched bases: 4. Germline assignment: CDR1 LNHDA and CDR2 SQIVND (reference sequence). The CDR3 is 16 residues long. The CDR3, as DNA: TGTGCCAGTAGTATACCCGGGACAGGTAACACCGGGGAGCTGTTTTTT. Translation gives CASSIPGTGNTGELFF.

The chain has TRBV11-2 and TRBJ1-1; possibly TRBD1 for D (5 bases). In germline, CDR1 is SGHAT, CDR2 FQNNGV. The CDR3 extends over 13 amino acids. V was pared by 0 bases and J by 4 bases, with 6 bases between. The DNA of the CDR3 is TGTGCCAGCAGCTTAGAGACAGCCACTGAAGCTTTCTTT. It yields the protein CASSLETATEAFF. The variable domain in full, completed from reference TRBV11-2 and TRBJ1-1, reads EAGVAQSPRYKIIEKRQSVAFWCNPISGHATLYWYQQILGQGPKLLIQFQNNGVVDDSQLPKDRFSAERLKGVDSTLKIQPAKLEDSAVYLCASSLETATEAFFGQGTRLTVV.